Sequencing of this T cell receptor (beta chain) was carried out in a study of T cell repertoires in cytomegalovirus infection. MiXCR was run by TCRdb on the reads, yielding one entry per CDR3 protein. There are 200,000 to 250,000 distinct CDR3 sequences in the sample; about 23% occur only once, and around a sixth lies in the top ten. Germline V CDR1 and CDR2: SQVTM, ANQGSEA. The CDR3 consists of 15 residues. The V and J ends lost 0 bases and 4 bases respectively, with 15 bases between them. The chain couples TRBV29-1 to TRBJ1-1; D ambiguous. The TCR comes from a human donor in good health (CMV status not recorded). Some clones in this sample may be carry-over from other donors' samples. The sequencing sample was made of CD8+ T cells from PBMCs. The CDR3 region has the DNA TGCAGCGTTGAAGATCCCCCCTTTCCCAGCACTGAAGCTTTCTTT. Its protein product is CSVEDPPFPSTEAFF.